This T cell receptor beta chain came from a study of blood T cell repertoires in COVID-19. Study overall: From T cells, B-cell-depleted T cells, or PBMCs came the material, which was cDNA or gDNA.

Per the study methods: Amplification with reference gene primers provided the estimates of nucleated cell counts. Generated by immunoSEQ multiplex PCR, the TCRdb table keeps only in-frame clones and is missing some. V, J and clone size were drawn from that table, and D and trimming were deduced from the DNA. The data show 73,000 or so clones, with 75% to 95% seen just once and around 12% held by the top ten. Germline V gene sequence: CDR1 MDHEN, CDR2 SYDVKM. The CDR3 runs to 13 residues. The trim removed 9 bases at V and 4 bases at J, leaving 8 bases unmatched. V usage is TRBV28 and J usage is TRBJ2-7; 8 positions match TRBD2. Sequencing used peripheral blood. The clonotype comes from a human donor with active COVID-19. The donor label of this sample is uncertain. The CDR3 bases are TGTGCCAGTCGGGAGGGGGGCCGGTACGAGCAGTACTTC. Protein product: CASREGGRYEQYF.